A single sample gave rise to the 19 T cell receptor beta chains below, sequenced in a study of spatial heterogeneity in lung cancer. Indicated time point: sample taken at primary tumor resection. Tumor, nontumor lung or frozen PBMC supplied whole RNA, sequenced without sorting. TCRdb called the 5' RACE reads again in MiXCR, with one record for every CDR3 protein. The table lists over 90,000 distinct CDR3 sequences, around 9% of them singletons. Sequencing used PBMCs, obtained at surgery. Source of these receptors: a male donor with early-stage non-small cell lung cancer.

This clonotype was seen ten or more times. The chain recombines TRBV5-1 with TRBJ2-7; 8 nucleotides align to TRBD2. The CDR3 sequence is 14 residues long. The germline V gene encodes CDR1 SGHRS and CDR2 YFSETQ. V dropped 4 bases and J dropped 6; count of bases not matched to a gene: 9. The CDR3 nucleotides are TGCGCCAGCAGCATCGGACTAGCCGTTGGCGAGCAGTACTTC. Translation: CASSIGLAVGEQYF.

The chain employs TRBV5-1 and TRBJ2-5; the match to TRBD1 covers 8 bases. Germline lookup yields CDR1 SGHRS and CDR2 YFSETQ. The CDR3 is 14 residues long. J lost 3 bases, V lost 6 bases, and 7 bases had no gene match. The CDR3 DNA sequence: TGCGCCAGCACCCCGACAGGGGATAAAGAGACCCAGTACTTC. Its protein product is CASTPTGDKETQYF. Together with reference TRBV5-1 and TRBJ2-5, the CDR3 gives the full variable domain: KAGVTQTPRYLIKTRGQQVTLSCSPISGHRSVSWYQQTPGQGLQFLFEYFSETQRNKGNFPGRFSGRQFSNSRSEMNVSTLELGDSALYLCASTPTGDKETQYFGPGTRLLVL.

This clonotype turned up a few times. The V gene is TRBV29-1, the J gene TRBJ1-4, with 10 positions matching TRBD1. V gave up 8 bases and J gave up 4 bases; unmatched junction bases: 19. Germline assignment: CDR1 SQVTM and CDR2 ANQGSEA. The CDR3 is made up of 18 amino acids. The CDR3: CSLDARTGGKVCNEKLFF. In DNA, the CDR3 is TGCAGCCTCGACGCCCGGACAGGGGGAAAGGTCTGTAATGAAAAACTGTTTTTT.

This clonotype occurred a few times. CDR3 region: CSARGQREGVYEQYF. The CDR3 coding sequence is TGCAGCGCCCGGGGGCAGCGGGAGGGCGTTTACGAGCAGTACTTC. V gene TRBV29-1 combines with J gene TRBJ2-7; TRBD2 aligns across 10 bases. Trimming cost V 7 bases and J 4 bases; bases outside gene matches: 13. This CDR3 is built from 15 residues. Germline CDR1 is SQVTM and CDR2 is ANQGSEA.

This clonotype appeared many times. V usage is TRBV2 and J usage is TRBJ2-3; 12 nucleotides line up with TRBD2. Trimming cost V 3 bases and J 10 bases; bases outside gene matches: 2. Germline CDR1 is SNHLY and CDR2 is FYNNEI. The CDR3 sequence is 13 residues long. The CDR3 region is CASSDASGRAQYF. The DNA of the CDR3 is TGTGCCAGCAGTGATGCTAGCGGGAGGGCGCAGTATTTT.

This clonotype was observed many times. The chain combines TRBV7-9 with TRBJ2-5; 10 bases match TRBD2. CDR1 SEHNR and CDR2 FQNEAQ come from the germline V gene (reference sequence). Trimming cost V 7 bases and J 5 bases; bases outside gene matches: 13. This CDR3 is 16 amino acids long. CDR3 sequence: CASTKRVTSGDETQYF. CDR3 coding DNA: TGTGCCAGCACCAAACGGGTCACTAGCGGGGATGAGACCCAGTACTTC.

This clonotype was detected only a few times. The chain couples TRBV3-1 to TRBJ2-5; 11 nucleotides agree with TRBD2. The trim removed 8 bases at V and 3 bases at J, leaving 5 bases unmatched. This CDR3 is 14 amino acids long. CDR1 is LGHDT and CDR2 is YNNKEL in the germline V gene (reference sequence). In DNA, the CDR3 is TGTGCCAGCGAGTTAGCGGGGGGGAAAGAGACCCAGTACTTC. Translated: CASELAGGKETQYF.

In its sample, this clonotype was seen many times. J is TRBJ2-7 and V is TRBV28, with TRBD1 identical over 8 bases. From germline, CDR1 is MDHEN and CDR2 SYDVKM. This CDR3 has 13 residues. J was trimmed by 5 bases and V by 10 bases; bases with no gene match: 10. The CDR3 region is CAMGTGGADEQYF. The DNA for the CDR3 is TGTGCCATGGGGACAGGCGGTGCAGACGAGCAGTACTTC.

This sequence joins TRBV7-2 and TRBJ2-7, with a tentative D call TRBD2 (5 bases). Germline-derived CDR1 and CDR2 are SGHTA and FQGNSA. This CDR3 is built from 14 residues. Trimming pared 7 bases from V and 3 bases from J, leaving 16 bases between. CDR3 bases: TGTGCCAGCATGTCCACGACTATCCGCTACGAGCAGTACTTC. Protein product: CASMSTTIRYEQYF.

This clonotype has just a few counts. The CDR3 DNA reads TGCAGCGTCCAGGGGGGGTGGCAAGAGACCCAGTACTTC. Protein product: CSVQGGWQETQYF. The chain joins TRBV29-1 to TRBJ2-5; D tentatively fits TRBD1 or TRBD2 (7 bases each). The V end was cut by 6 bases, the J end by 2 bases, with 13 bases between. The CDR3 has 13 residues. The germline V gene has CDR1 SQVTM and CDR2 ANQGSEA.

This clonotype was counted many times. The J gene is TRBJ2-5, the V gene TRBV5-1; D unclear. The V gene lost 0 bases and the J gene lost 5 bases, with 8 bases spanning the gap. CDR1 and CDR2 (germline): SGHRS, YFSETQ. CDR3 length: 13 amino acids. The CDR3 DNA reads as TGCGCCAGCAGCTTGGGGGCGCGGGAGACCCAGTACTTC. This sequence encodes CASSLGARETQYF.

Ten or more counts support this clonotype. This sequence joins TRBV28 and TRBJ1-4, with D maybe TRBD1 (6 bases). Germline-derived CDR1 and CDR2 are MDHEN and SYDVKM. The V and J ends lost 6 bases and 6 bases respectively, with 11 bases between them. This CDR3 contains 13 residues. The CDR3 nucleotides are TGTGCCAGCAGCCGGGGGCAGGATGAAAAACTGTTTTTT. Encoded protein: CASSRGQDEKLFF.

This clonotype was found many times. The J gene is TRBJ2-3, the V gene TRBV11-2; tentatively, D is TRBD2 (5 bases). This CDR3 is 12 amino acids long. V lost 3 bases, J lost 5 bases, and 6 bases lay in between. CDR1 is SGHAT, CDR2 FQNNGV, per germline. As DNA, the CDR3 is TGTGCCAGCAGCTTCGGAGGAGATACGCAGTATTTT. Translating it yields CASSFGGDTQYF. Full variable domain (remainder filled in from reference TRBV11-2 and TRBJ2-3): EAGVAQSPRYKIIEKRQSVAFWCNPISGHATLYWYQQILGQGPKLLIQFQNNGVVDDSQLPKDRFSAERLKGVDSTLKIQPAKLEDSAVYLCASSFGGDTQYFGPGTRLTVL.

CDR3: CASSSLEGEQYF. The DNA of the CDR3 is TGCGCCAGCAGCTCGCTAGAAGGAGAGCAGTACTTC. This chain connects TRBV5-1 to TRBJ2-7; no clear D. The germline gives CDR1 SGHRS, CDR2 YFSETQ. The CDR3 is 12 amino acids. Trimming stripped 3 bases from V and 7 bases from J, with 11 bases between.

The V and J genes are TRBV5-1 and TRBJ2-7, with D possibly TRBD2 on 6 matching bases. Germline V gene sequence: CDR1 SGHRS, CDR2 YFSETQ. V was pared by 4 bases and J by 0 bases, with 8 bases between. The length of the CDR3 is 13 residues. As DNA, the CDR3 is TGCGCCAGCAGCCACGGGAGCTCCTACGAGCAGTACTTC. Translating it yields CASSHGSSYEQYF.

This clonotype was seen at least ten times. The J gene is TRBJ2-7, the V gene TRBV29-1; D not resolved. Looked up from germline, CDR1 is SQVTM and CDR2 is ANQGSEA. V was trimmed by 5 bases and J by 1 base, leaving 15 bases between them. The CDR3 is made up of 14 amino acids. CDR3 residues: CSVLQLTSSYEQYF. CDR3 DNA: TGCAGCGTTTTACAGCTCACAAGTTCCTACGAGCAGTACTTC.

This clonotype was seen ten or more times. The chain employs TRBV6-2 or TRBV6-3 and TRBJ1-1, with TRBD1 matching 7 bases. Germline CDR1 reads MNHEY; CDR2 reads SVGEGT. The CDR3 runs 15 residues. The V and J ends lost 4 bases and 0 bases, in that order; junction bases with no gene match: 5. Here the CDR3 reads CASSFGTVMNTEAFF. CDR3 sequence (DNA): TGTGCCAGCAGTTTTGGGACAGTAATGAACACTGAAGCTTTCTTT.

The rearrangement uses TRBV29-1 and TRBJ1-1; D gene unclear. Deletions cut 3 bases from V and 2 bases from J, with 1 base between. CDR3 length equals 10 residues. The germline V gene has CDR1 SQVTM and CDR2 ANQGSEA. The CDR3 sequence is CSVDNTEAFF. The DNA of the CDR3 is TGCAGCGTTGATAACACTGAAGCTTTCTTT.

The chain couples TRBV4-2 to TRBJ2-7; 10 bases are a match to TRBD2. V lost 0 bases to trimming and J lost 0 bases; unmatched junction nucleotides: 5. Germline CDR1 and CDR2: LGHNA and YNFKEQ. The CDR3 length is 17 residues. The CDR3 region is CASSQELAGARSYEQYF. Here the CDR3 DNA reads TGTGCCAGCAGCCAAGAGCTAGCGGGAGCCCGCTCCTACGAGCAGTACTTC.